These 20 T cell receptor beta chains came from one sample sequenced in a study of cytomegalovirus exposure and HLA in healthy donors. PCR primers comprised 60 Vbeta and 13 Jbeta primers. Assay used: immunoSEQ multiplex PCR; TCRdb lists only in-frame clones, some missing. The data contain about 73,000 clones, roughly 71% of them singletons. The sequenced sample was PBMCs. The receptor source for this set is a man aged 65 to 85 in good health and CMV-seronegative.

This sequence joins TRBV29-1 and TRBJ2-7; maybe TRBD2 (6 bases). The CDR3 consists of 14 residues. Trimming took off 6 bases at V and 5 bases at J, with 20 bases between the two ends. CDR1 and CDR2 from the germline V gene are SQVTM and ANQGSEA. CDR3 DNA: TGCAGCGTCGGTAAACCGGGGCCGGGGGACGAGCAGTACTTC. It codes for CSVGKPGPGDEQYF.

This clone was counted only a few times. This probably arose from a read error, given a far larger clone one base away. The V and J genes are TRBV7-9 and TRBJ2-1; D ambiguous. Germline V gene data show CDR1 as SEHNR and CDR2 as FQNEAQ (reference sequence). The CDR3 has 15 amino acids. The V end lost 2 bases, the J end lost 5 bases, and 13 bases lay between the germline ends. The CDR3 loop reads CASSLSLCGNNEQFF. For the CDR3, the DNA is TGTGCCAGCAGCTTATCCCTCTGCGGAAACAATGAGCAGTTCTTC. The full variable domain, rest sourced from reference TRBV7-9 and TRBJ2-1, is DTGVSQNPRHKITKRGQNVTFRCDPISEHNRLYWYRQTLGQGPEFLTYFQNEAQLEKSRLLSDRFSAERPKGSFSTLEIQRTEQGDSAMYLCASSLSLCGNNEQFFGPGTRLTVL.

This chain uses TRBV28 with TRBJ2-7; 8 nucleotides align to TRBD1. CDR3 size: 14 residues. Trimming removed 10 bases from V and 0 bases from J; junction bases left unmatched: 8. CDR1 MDHEN and CDR2 SYDVKM come from the germline V gene. CDR3 nucleotides: TGTGCCACCGCCCAGGACAGGGCCTCCTACGAGCAGTACTTC. Translating it yields CATAQDRASYEQYF.

V usage is TRBV6-6 and J usage is TRBJ2-7; tentative D call: TRBD1 (5 bases). V shed 6 bases and J shed 2 bases, with 11 bases lying between them. This CDR3 region has 13 residues. The V gene's germline CDR1 is MNHNY and CDR2 SVGAGI (reference sequence). CDR3 sequence: CASRPPTAYEQYF. CDR3 nucleotides: TGTGCCAGCAGGCCCCCGACAGCCTACGAGCAGTACTTC.

The chain carries TRBV11-2 and TRBJ2-2; D gene unclear. V gave up 1 base and J gave up 3 bases, with 9 bases separating them. This CDR3 comprises 15 residues. The germline CDR1 and CDR2 sequences are SGHAT and FQNNGV. Here the CDR3 DNA reads TGTGCCAGCAGCTTAGTGCTGTCGGACACCGGGGAGCTGTTTTTT. Translation gives CASSLVLSDTGELFF.

This clone has more than one count but fewer than ten. The chain is built from TRBV6-1 and TRBJ1-2, with 9 bases matching TRBD1. CDR1 and CDR2 (germline): MNHNS, SASEGT. The J segment lost 6 bases and the V segment lost 10 bases, leaving 9 bases of the junction unmatched. This CDR3 contains 13 residues. CDR3 sequence reads: CAKTTDRGDGYTF. CDR3 DNA sequence: TGTGCCAAGACTACGGACAGGGGCGATGGCTACACCTTC.

This chain links TRBV6-5 with TRBJ1-6; D is unclear. V was pared by 5 bases and J by 8 bases, with 10 bases between. The CDR3 is 13 amino acids. Germline CDR1 MNHEY, CDR2 SVGAGI. DNA for the CDR3: TGTGCCAGCAGTGAGCGGACGGATTCACCCCTCCACTTT. Its protein product is CASSERTDSPLHF.

This chain connects TRBV6-1 to TRBJ2-1; weak D call: TRBD2 (5 bases). This CDR3 contains 14 residues. The V end was cut by 5 bases, the J end by 9 bases, with 17 bases between. The germline CDR1 and CDR2 sequences are MNHNS and SASEGT. This chain's CDR3 is CASSSLGSGFEQFF. The CDR3 nucleotides are TGTGCCAGCAGTTCCCTTGGGAGCGGATTTGAGCAGTTCTTC.

The table lists this clone with a count of one. The genes are TRBV7-2 and TRBJ1-2; D is ambiguous. Trimming removed 3 bases from V and 1 base from J, with 9 bases in between. Germline lookup yields CDR1 SGHTA and CDR2 FQGNSA. This CDR3 comprises 14 residues. CDR3 DNA sequence: TGTGCCAGCAGCTTTGGCTGGAGTAACTATGGCTACACCTTC. Its translation: CASSFGWSNYGYTF.

The rearrangement links TRBV28 to TRBJ1-1; D is ambiguous. The CDR3 extends over 12 amino acids. Germline CDR1 and CDR2: MDHEN and SYDVKM. V gave up 7 bases and J gave up 0 bases, with 6 bases separating them. The CDR3 bases are TGTGCCAGCACTGACATGAACACTGAAGCTTTCTTT. Its translation: CASTDMNTEAFF.

The rearrangement links TRBV6-6 to TRBJ1-5; TRBD1 agrees at 7 bases. Trimming took 6 bases from V and 4 from J; bases not matched to a gene: 6. Per the germline V gene, CDR1 is MNHNY and CDR2 is SVGAGI (reference sequence). The CDR3 has 14 residues. The CDR3 region has the DNA TGTGCCAGCAGAGACAGGGAGAGGAATCAGCCCCAGCATTTT. Translated, it gives CASRDRERNQPQHF.

This clone was seen only a few times. The chain uses TRBV5-6 and TRBJ1-4; tentatively, D is TRBD1 (5 bases). Trimming removed 1 base at V and 7 bases at J, with 11 bases between. Germline V gene sequence: CDR1 SGHDT, CDR2 YYEEEE. This CDR3 contains 14 residues. The CDR3 loop is CASSLQGAAEKLFF. The CDR3 coding sequence is TGTGCCAGCAGCTTGCAAGGGGCCGCTGAAAAACTGTTTTTT.

This rearrangement joins TRBV30 to TRBJ2-7, with D perhaps TRBD2 (5 bases). The germline CDR1 and CDR2 sequences are GTSNPN and SVGIG (reference sequence). CDR3 length: 15 residues. V lost 2 bases and J lost 0, with 14 bases in between. The CDR3 DNA is TGTGCCTGGAGTAGGAGGCTAGTCCACTCCTACGAGCAGTACTTC. Translation gives CAWSRRLVHSYEQYF.

CDR3 region: CSAGTELFYEQYF. The CDR3 coding sequence is TGCAGCGCCGGGACAGAGTTATTCTACGAGCAGTACTTC. The chain links TRBV29-1 to TRBJ2-7; 7 bases are shared with TRBD1. The CDR3 is 13 amino acids. Germline trimming cut 7 bases from V and 3 bases from J; bases unmatched to any gene: 9. Germline CDR1 and CDR2: SQVTM and ANQGSEA.

The chain combines TRBV10-2 with TRBJ2-5, with no clear D. Trimming left V 1 base short and J 1 base short, with 7 bases between. There are 14 residues in the CDR3. Germline-derived CDR1 and CDR2 are WSHSY and SAAADI. The CDR3 spells CASSELLSQETQYF. DNA of the CDR3: TGCGCCAGCAGTGAGTTGTTGAGCCAAGAGACCCAGTACTTC.

The V call is TRBV28, the J call TRBJ2-7, with TRBD2 as a possible D gene (6 bases). This CDR3 contains 14 residues. Trimming stripped 7 bases from V and 7 bases from J, with 20 bases between. CDR1 and CDR2 from the germline V gene are MDHEN and SYDVKM. The CDR3 nucleotides read TGTGCCAGCATAGGAGGGGCAGGAGGCTTAGAGCAGTACTTC. The encoded protein is CASIGGAGGLEQYF.

The J gene is TRBJ2-3, the V gene TRBV5-1; D remains ambiguous. The CDR3 consists of 15 residues. Trimming shortened V by 0 bases and J by 3 bases, and 11 bases separated the two germline ends. Germline V gene data show CDR1 as SGHRS and CDR2 as YFSETQ. In DNA form, the CDR3 reads TGCGCCAGCAGCTTGGGACTTAGAGTAACAGATACGCAGTATTTT. Its translation: CASSLGLRVTDTQYF.

In this sample, this clone turned up once. Here the CDR3 reads CASSSDRNNEQFF. For the CDR3, the DNA is TGTGCCAGCAGTTCGGACAGGAACAATGAGCAGTTCTTC. The rearrangement joins TRBV6-5 to TRBJ2-1; TRBD1 matches 7 bases. There are 13 residues in the CDR3. With 4 bases clipped from V and 5 bases from J, the junction kept 2 bases outside the gene matches. Germline CDR1 MNHEY, CDR2 SVGAGI.

J is TRBJ2-3 and V is TRBV7-6; 8 bases fit TRBD2. V gave up 8 bases and J gave up 2 bases; unmatched junction bases: 6. CDR1 is SGHVS and CDR2 is FNYEAQ in the germline V gene. CDR3 length: 14 residues. The CDR3 loop reads CASQRGLDTDTQYF. CDR3 bases: TGTGCCAGCCAGCGGGGGCTCGACACAGATACGCAGTATTTT.

The chain carries TRBV2 and TRBJ1-4; 11 nucleotides align to TRBD1. CDR3 length equals 18 residues. From germline, CDR1 is SNHLY and CDR2 FYNNEI. J gave up 3 bases and V 1 base, and 7 bases lay outside the gene matches. The CDR3 region has the DNA TGTGCCAGCAGTGAAGGGGGACAGGGGGTAGGAGCTAATGAAAAACTGTTTTTT. Protein sequence: CASSEGGQGVGANEKLFF.